This T cell receptor (beta chain) was profiled in a study of T-cell reconstitution after alpha-beta-depleted transplantation in children. In its sample, this clonotype was seen many times. Using unique molecular identifiers, the investigators prepared the TCRbeta library. TCRdb ran MiXCR on the PCR reads and lists one entry per CDR3 protein. This sample yields 150,000 to 250,000 distinct CDR3 sequences, of which approximately 15% are seen a single time; under 15% belongs to the top ten. With 6 bases clipped from V and 6 bases from J, the junction kept 8 bases outside the gene matches. This CDR3 comprises 15 residues.

This rearrangement joins TRBV12-3 or TRBV12-4 to TRBJ2-6, with TRBD1 matching 7 bases. This TCR came from a human donor who donated a stem cell graft to a child with acute lymphoblastic leukemia. Sample: PBMCs from the stem cell graft donor, taken from the stem cell graft. The CDR3 reads CASSPGTVQANVLTF. For the CDR3, the DNA is TGTGCCAGCAGCCCCGGGACAGTTCAGGCCAACGTCCTGACTTTC.